The 5 T cell receptor beta chains in this list originate from one sample, sequenced in a study of blood T cell repertoires in COVID-19. The data were produced by immunoSEQ multiplex PCR, yet TCRdb's version contains in-frame clones alone and is incomplete. The data contain tens of thousands of clones, roughly 80% of them seen just once; the ten biggest clones take up nearly 25%. The sample comprised peripheral blood. These receptors originate from a human donor with acute or convalescent COVID-19. The donor label of this sample is uncertain.

The V call is TRBV6-5, the J call TRBJ1-2, with D possibly matching TRBD1 (6 bases). V was clipped by 6 bases and J by 2 bases, with 16 bases between them. Germline V gene lookup returns CDR1 MNHEY and CDR2 SVGAGI. The CDR3 is made up of 15 amino acids. The CDR3 DNA sequence: TGTGCCAGCAGGACGACAGGATTTAAAAACTATGGCTACACCTTC. It encodes CASRTTGFKNYGYTF.

V gene TRBV2 combines with J gene TRBJ1-1, with D perhaps matching TRBD1 (5 bases). The germline V and J ends were trimmed by 10 bases and 4 bases, with 16 bases remaining between them. The germline CDR1 and CDR2 sequences are SNHLY and FYNNEI. There are 13 residues in the CDR3. Here the CDR3 DNA reads TGTGCCACCGAGGCCCAGGGTGCCACTGAAGCTTTCTTT. Its protein is CATEAQGATEAFF.

The chain uses TRBV6-6 and TRBJ1-5; D call uncertain. The CDR3 runs 19 residues. Germline values: CDR1 MNHNY, CDR2 SVGAGI (reference sequence). Between the trimmed V and J ends, which lost 5 bases and 0 bases, there was a span of 23 bases. The DNA for the CDR3 is TGTGCCAGCAGTCTGCCGATCCCGCTAGCAGTTTATAGCAATCAGCCCCAGCATTTT. This sequence encodes CASSLPIPLAVYSNQPQHF.

This chain links TRBV9 with TRBJ1-5, with D perhaps TRBD1 (5 bases). Germline loops: CDR1 SGDLS, CDR2 YYNGEE. The CDR3 length is 14 residues. Trimming left V 7 bases short and J 0 bases short, with 11 bases between. CDR3 nucleotides: TGTGCCAGCTCGGGGGAGCATAGCAATCAGCCCCAGCATTTT. This codes for CASSGEHSNQPQHF.

The V and J genes are TRBV19 and TRBJ1-2, with 10 bases fitting TRBD1. The CDR3 is 14 residues long. From germline, CDR1 is LNHDA and CDR2 SQIVND (reference sequence). Trimming removed 7 bases from V and 7 bases from J; junction bases left unmatched: 9. The CDR3 reads CASKPGQGSGGYTF. The CDR3 coding sequence is TGTGCCAGTAAACCGGGACAGGGGTCAGGTGGCTACACCTTC.